This is a list of T cell receptor beta chains from one sample in a study of shared clonotypes between healthy human individuals. TCRdb's copy holds only in-frame clones and misses some; the assay was immunoSEQ multiplex PCR. In the table there are about 520,000 clones, approximately 80% of which are singletons. Sequenced sample: PBMCs. These receptors came from a woman between 35 and 50 years old in good health. Some clones in this sample may be carry-over from other donors' samples. CDR3s include the opening cysteine and the closing phenylalanine or tryptophan. D genes are given only for firm matches. The size entry is marked missing in some rows and otherwise reads once, few, many or a size class.

j_call d_call v_call clone_size cdr3_nt cdr3_aa
TRBJ2-7 NA TRBV6-4 NA TGTGCCAGCACCACGGGCAGTTTAACCTACGAGCAGTACTTC CASTTGSLTYEQYF
TRBJ2-3 NA TRBV28 NA TGTGCCAGCAGTTTCTGGGGCCCAACAGGGAGCACAGATACGCAGTATTTT CASSFWGPTGSTDTQYF
TRBJ2-5 TRBD2 TRBV18 NA TGTGCCAGCTCACCACCGGGTTGGCTAGCGGGAGAGGAGACCCAGTACTTC CASSPPGWLAGEETQYF
TRBJ1-1 TRBD1 TRBV11-2 NA TGTGACAGCAGCTCACAGGGGGACACTGAAGCTTTCTTT CDSSSQGDTEAFF
TRBJ1-3 NA TRBV23-1 NA TGCGCCAGCAGTCACTCGGGCCCGCGGTGGAACACCATATATTTT CASSHSGPRWNTIYF
TRBJ2-1 TRBD1 TRBV9 once TGTGCCAGCAGCGTAAGGACAGGCGATGAGCAGTTCTTC CASSVRTGDEQFF
TRBJ1-2 NA TRBV4-1 NA TGCGCCAGCAGCCAAGTCGCAGGGGTTGGCTACACCTTC CASSQVAGVGYTF
TRBJ2-1 TRBD2 TRBV2 NA TGTGCCAGCAGCGAAGAGGTAGCGGGAGTATTTAGTGAGCAGTTCTTC CASSEEVAGVFSEQFF
TRBJ2-1 NA TRBV7-7 NA TGTGCCAGCAGCAGCTCCGGGAAGTACAATGAGCAGTTCTTC CASSSSGKYNEQFF
TRBJ2-2 NA TRBV10-3 few TGTGCCATCAGTGAAGTTTCTACCACCGGGGAGCTGTTTTTT CAISEVSTTGELFF
TRBJ2-1 TRBD2 TRBV11-3 NA TGTGCCAGCAGCCTCGGGACTAGCGGTTACAATGAGCAGTTCTTC CASSLGTSGYNEQFF
TRBJ1-1 NA TRBV5-1 once TGCGCCAGCACTAAAGTAGGGCGGAAGACTGAAGCTTTCTTT CASTKVGRKTEAFF
TRBJ2-7 NA TRBV9 NA TGTGCCAGCAGCGTTGGAACCACCTCCTACGAGCAGTACTTC CASSVGTTSYEQYF
TRBJ2-1 TRBD2 TRBV6-4 NA TGTGCCAGCAGTCGAGCGGGAGGAGTAGAGAATGAGCAGTTCTTC CASSRAGGVENEQFF
TRBJ2-7 NA TRBV11-2 NA TGTGCCAGCAGCTCCTCAACCGAGCAGTACTTC CASSSSTEQYF